The 19 T cell receptor beta chains in this list originate from one sample, sequenced in a study of cytotoxic CD8 clonotypes in ibrutinib-treated CLL. Assay used: immunoSEQ multiplex PCR; TCRdb lists only in-frame clones, some missing. Of tens of thousands of clones listed, around 84% are singletons. The material sequenced was PBMCs, taken at disease progression, from a patient treated with ibrutinib. The receptor set was obtained from a human donor with chronic lymphocytic leukemia.

This chain uses TRBV30 with TRBJ1-2, with TRBD1 matching 8 bases. J lost 1 base, V lost 0 bases, and 4 bases had no gene match. Germline V lookup: CDR1 GTSNPN, CDR2 SVGIG (reference sequence). The length of the CDR3 is 15 residues. The CDR3 is CAWSVSGGYNYGYTF. The CDR3 DNA sequence: TGTGCCTGGAGTGTATCAGGGGGCTATAACTATGGCTACACCTTC.

The V gene is TRBV9, the J gene TRBJ1-2, with unresolved D. Germline CDR1 reads SGDLS; CDR2 reads YYNGEE. The CDR3 loop spans 16 amino acids. Trimming cost V 2 bases and J 2 bases, with 16 bases left between them. For the CDR3, the DNA is TGTGCCAGCAGCGTCGGACTTATCCCGGCGAACTATGGCTACACCTTC. Encoded protein: CASSVGLIPANYGYTF.

The chain has TRBV7-9 and TRBJ2-7; D unresolved. The germline V gene has CDR1 SEHNR and CDR2 FQNEAQ (reference sequence). V was cut by 1 base and J by 4 bases, with 5 bases left in between. This CDR3 is 12 amino acids long. The CDR3 protein is CASSLGTYEQYF. The CDR3 nucleotides are TGTGCCAGCAGCTTAGGAACTTACGAGCAGTACTTC.

The rearrangement uses TRBV10-3 and TRBJ2-7, with 10 nucleotides matching TRBD2. The V gene's germline CDR1 is ENHRY and CDR2 SYGVKD. The J segment lost 2 bases and the V segment lost 0 bases, leaving 13 bases of the junction unmatched. The CDR3 has 19 amino acids. The CDR3 sequence: CAISESGAGGLALTYEQYF. In DNA, the CDR3 is TGTGCCATCAGTGAGTCCGGAGCGGGAGGGCTGGCCCTAACCTACGAGCAGTACTTC.

Concerning this clone: An end of the junction differs from the germline gene, which may be a read error. The chain joins TRBV28 to TRBJ2-7, with D hard to call. CDR1 is MDHEN and CDR2 is SYDVKM in the germline V gene. There are 12 residues in the CDR3. The CDR3 sequence is CASSLRDRLPLF. DNA of the CDR3: TGTGCCAGCAGTCTAAGAGATCGACTCCCACTCTTC.

V gene TRBV7-9 combines with J gene TRBJ1-2; 9 positions agree with TRBD1. Germline V gene sequence: CDR1 SEHNR, CDR2 FQNEAQ (reference sequence). With V trimmed by 0 bases and J by 7 bases, 6 bases remained unmatched. The CDR3 length is 15 residues. The CDR3: CASSLAGTGRAGYTF. The DNA of the CDR3 is TGTGCCAGCAGCTTAGCCGGGACAGGGCGAGCTGGCTACACCTTC.

This clone was counted a few times. The gene calls are TRBV2 and TRBJ1-5; D is ambiguous. CDR1 and CDR2 (germline): SNHLY, FYNNEI. V lost 3 bases, J lost 7 bases, and 7 bases lay in between. The CDR3 is made up of 12 amino acids. The CDR3 nucleotides are TGTGCCAGCAGTGATTATGTGCAGCCCCAGCATTTT. This codes for CASSDYVQPQHF.

This clone was found once. The chain's CDR3 is CASSLGLFVDTQYF. CDR3 nucleotide sequence: TGCGCCAGCAGCCTTGGACTCTTTGTTGATACGCAGTATTTT. This chain joins TRBV4-1 and TRBJ2-3; D possibly corresponds to TRBD2 (5 bases). Germline V gene data show CDR1 as MGHRA and CDR2 as YSYEKL. The CDR3 sequence is 14 residues long. With 4 bases removed from V and 6 bases from J, the gap between germline ends came to 14 bases.

CDR3 loop: CASSKGVGPGGNTIYF. CDR3 nucleotide sequence: TGTGCCAGCAGCAAAGGGGTAGGGCCGGGAGGAAACACCATATATTTT. The gene calls are TRBV9 and TRBJ1-3; a possible D gene is TRBD1 (5 bases). CDR3 length equals 16 residues. Germline CDR1 reads SGDLS; CDR2 reads YYNGEE. V was trimmed by 4 bases and J by 4 bases, leaving 18 bases between them.

The rearrangement links TRBV5-1 to TRBJ1-1, with 8 nucleotides matching TRBD1. After removal of 4 bases from V and 3 bases from J, the junction contained 8 bases not matched to a gene. Germline lookup yields CDR1 SGHRS and CDR2 YFSETQ. The CDR3 is 15 residues long. CDR3 bases: TGCGCCAGCAGCAGGCAGGGGGCTTTGGACACTGAAGCTTTCTTT. It specifies CASSRQGALDTEAFF.

This sequence joins TRBV7-2 and TRBJ1-1, with TRBD1 identical over 8 bases. This CDR3 is 16 amino acids long. Germline V gene data show CDR1 as SGHTA and CDR2 as FQGNSA. V gave up 1 base and J gave up 3 bases; unmatched junction bases: 7. This chain's CDR3 is CASSLGGTGLYTEAFF. The CDR3 nucleotides are TGTGCCAGCAGCTTAGGGGGGACAGGACTATACACTGAAGCTTTCTTT.

The chain recombines TRBV27 with TRBJ1-5, with 9 bases identical to TRBD1. The CDR3 loop spans 15 amino acids. The V and J ends lost 6 bases and 7 bases, in that order; junction bases with no gene match: 10. CDR1 MNHEY and CDR2 SMNVEV come from the germline V gene (reference sequence). The CDR3 sequence is CASSHQTGGRQPQHF. The CDR3 DNA reads as TGTGCCAGCAGCCATCAGACAGGGGGTAGGCAGCCCCAGCATTTT.

The chain links TRBV7-2 to TRBJ1-1, with TRBD1 matching over 9 bases. CDR3 length: 15 residues. V was clipped by 1 base and J by 5 bases; unmatched bases: 5. Germline V gives CDR1 SGHTA, CDR2 FQGNSA. The CDR3 bases are TGTGCCAGCAGCTTAGGGGGACAGGGTACGACTGAAGCTTTCTTT. Translated: CASSLGGQGTTEAFF.

J is TRBJ2-7 and V is TRBV25-1; TRBD1 matches 8 bases. The germline gives CDR1 MGHDK, CDR2 SYGVNS. The CDR3 covers 17 residues. The trim removed 6 bases at V and 1 base at J, leaving 14 bases unmatched. The CDR3 region is CASSNKPRQGLSYEQYF. CDR3 coding DNA: TGTGCCAGCAGCAACAAACCTAGACAGGGGCTTTCCTACGAGCAGTACTTC.

The chain uses TRBV4-1 and TRBJ2-7; tentatively, D is TRBD2 (5 bases). The CDR3 has 16 amino acids. Germline assignment: CDR1 MGHRA and CDR2 YSYEKL. V was clipped by 1 base and J by 2 bases, with 15 bases between them. The chain's CDR3 is CASSQGLAPGTYEQYF. CDR3 sequence (DNA): TGCGCCAGCAGCCAAGGGCTAGCCCCCGGCACCTACGAGCAGTACTTC.

The CDR3 DNA reads as TGTGCCATCAGTGAGGACAGGTTATCCTATGGCTACACCTTC. Amino acids: CAISEDRLSYGYTF. V and J are TRBV10-3 and TRBJ1-2, with D tentatively TRBD1 (6 bases). The V gene lost 2 bases and the J gene lost 4 bases, with 11 bases spanning the gap. The CDR3 consists of 14 residues. Germline assignment: CDR1 ENHRY and CDR2 SYGVKD.

The chain combines TRBV18 with TRBJ1-3; D is ambiguous. Trimming stripped 3 bases from V and 4 bases from J, with 10 bases between. CDR1 and CDR2 from the germline V gene are KGHSH and LQKENI. This CDR3 spans 14 amino acids. CDR3 residues: CASSPIQSGNTIYF. The CDR3 region has the DNA TGTGCCAGCTCACCCATACAGTCAGGAAACACCATATATTTT.

This clone has more than one count but fewer than ten. In nucleotides, the CDR3 is TGTGCCAGCAGCTTAGGGCAGGGAAACTACGAGCAGTACTTC. Protein product: CASSLGQGNYEQYF. The chain couples TRBV11-2 to TRBJ2-7; D perhaps matches TRBD1 (5 bases). CDR1 and CDR2 from the germline V gene are SGHAT and FQNNGV. The CDR3 length is 14 residues. The V end lost 1 base, the J end lost 3 bases, and 10 bases lay between the germline ends.

This chain connects TRBV28 to TRBJ2-3; TRBD2 agrees at 7 bases. V shed 0 bases and J 2 bases; nucleotides not matched to a gene: 5. CDR1 is MDHEN, CDR2 SYDVKM, per germline. The CDR3 is made up of 16 amino acids. The CDR3 DNA is TGTGCCAGCAGTTTATGGTCTAGCGGCAACACAGATACGCAGTATTTT. Translation: CASSLWSSGNTDTQYF.